This TCR beta chain is from a study of cytomegalovirus exposure and HLA in healthy donors. Both 60 Vbeta primers and 13 Jbeta primers went into the PCR. Sequenced by immunoSEQ multiplex PCR; TCRdb stores in-frame clones only, minus some. The sample data list around 40,000 clones. The CDR3 is 13 residues long. Trimming took 7 bases from V and 2 from J, leaving 14 bases between them. CDR1 and CDR2 from the germline V gene are SQVTM and ANQGSEA. The specimen sequenced was PBMCs. The sequence derives from a man aged 25-40 years in good health and CMV-seronegative. The J gene is TRBJ1-2, the V gene TRBV29-1; D perhaps matches TRBD1 (5 bases). The CDR3 spells CSGVRDGNYGYTF. The CDR3 bases are TGCAGCGGTGTGCGGGACGGGAACTATGGCTACACCTTC.